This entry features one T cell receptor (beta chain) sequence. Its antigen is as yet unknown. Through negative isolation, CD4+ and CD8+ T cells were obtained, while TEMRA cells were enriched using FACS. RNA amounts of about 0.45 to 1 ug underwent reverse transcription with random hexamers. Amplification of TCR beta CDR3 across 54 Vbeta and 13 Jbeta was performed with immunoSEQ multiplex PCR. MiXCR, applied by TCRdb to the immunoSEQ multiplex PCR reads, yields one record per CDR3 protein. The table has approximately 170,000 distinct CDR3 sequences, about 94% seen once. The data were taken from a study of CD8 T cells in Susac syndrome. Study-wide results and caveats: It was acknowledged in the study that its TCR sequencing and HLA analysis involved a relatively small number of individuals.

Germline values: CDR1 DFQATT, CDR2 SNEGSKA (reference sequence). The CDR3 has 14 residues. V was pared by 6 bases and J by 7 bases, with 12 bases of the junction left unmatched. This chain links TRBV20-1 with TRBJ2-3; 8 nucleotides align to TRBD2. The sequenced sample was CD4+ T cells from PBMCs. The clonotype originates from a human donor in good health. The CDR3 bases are TGCAGTGCCGGGGGGGGCACAGCCTTATATACGCAGTATTTT. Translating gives CSAGGGTALYTQYF.